The clone carrying this T cell receptor (beta chain) appeared many times. What it binds is unknown. These data originate in a study of T cells after yellow fever vaccination. General study findings and limits: A large majority of primary-vaccination clones showed up again after the booster (96% CD4, almost 90% CD8).

Per the germline V gene, CDR1 is MNHNS and CDR2 is SASEGT. The V and J ends lost 6 bases and 6 bases respectively, with 11 bases between them. This CDR3 spans 13 amino acids. Template switching by 5'RACE produced TCR cDNA, adding a universal primer site and UMIs. A single record per CDR3 protein comes from TCRdb applying MiXCR to the 5' RACE reads. The sample yields 250,000 or so distinct CDR3 sequences, about 3.9% seen once. The origin of this receptor is a man between 18 and 35 years old who received the YFV17D yellow fever vaccine. The starting material was PBMCs, obtained 15 days after the yellow fever booster vaccination. The chain is built from TRBV6-1 and TRBJ2-2; D not resolved. CDR3 in amino acids: CASSRVDSGELFF. CDR3 sequence (DNA): TGTGCCAGCAGCCGAGTCGATTCCGGGGAGCTGTTTTTT.